A selection of T cell receptor beta chains follows, all from one sample in a study of T cell responses to AZD1222 COVID-19 vaccine. The table came from immunoSEQ multiplex PCR; TCRdb's copy has only in-frame clones and leaves some out. Among roughly 140,000 clones listed, over 75% were seen once. The sample here was peripheral blood, taken on day 0 of AZD1222 vaccination. These receptors all come from an adult in good health. Each CDR3 is given with its conserved first and last residue. A D gene is named only where the DNA matches it firmly. Rows give clone size only sometimes, using once, few, many, or a class for an expanded clone.

cdr3_aa	cdr3_nt	d_call	v_call	j_call	cdr3_length	clone_size
CASSPQGDPSEAFF	TGTGCCAGCAGCCCACAGGGGGATCCCTCGGAAGCTTTCTTT	TRBD1	TRBV3-1/TRBV3-2	TRBJ1-1	14	.
CAIRDLSGTGSGYTF	TGTGCCATCAGGGACCTTTCCGGGACAGGGAGTGGCTACACCTTC	TRBD1	TRBV10-3	TRBJ1-2	15	.
CSVRVFGGSGYTF	TGCAGCGTCCGCGTTTTTGGAGGCTCGGGCTACACCTTC	.	TRBV29-1	TRBJ1-2	13	.
CASSLWGGLDEQYF	TGCGCCAGCAGCTTGTGGGGGGGCTTGGACGAGCAGTACTTC	.	TRBV5-1	TRBJ2-7	14	.
CARKNSPLHF	TGTGCCAGAAAAAATTCACCCCTCCACTTT	.	TRBV6-4	TRBJ1-6	10	.
CASSPPTGQSYEQYF	TGTGCCAGCAGTCCCCCCACGGGACAGTCCTACGAGCAGTACTTC	TRBD1	TRBV11-3	TRBJ2-7	15	.
CASSQGRMTSGRRSNEQFF	TGCGCCAGCAGCCAAGGTCGTATGACTAGCGGGAGACGGAGCAATGAGCAGTTCTTC	TRBD2	TRBV4-1	TRBJ2-1	19	.
CASSEFYNSPLHF	TGTGCCAGCAGTGAATTTTACAATTCACCCCTCCACTTT	.	TRBV25-1	TRBJ1-6	13	.
CASSQPLAGGPYEQFF	TGTGCCAGCAGCCAACCCCTAGCGGGAGGCCCCTATGAGCAGTTCTTC	TRBD2	TRBV4-2	TRBJ2-1	16	.
CASSQTGTGELFF	TGTGCCAGCAGCCAAACGGGCACCGGGGAGCTGTTTTTT	.	TRBV7-3	TRBJ2-2	13	.
CASSQWTSGVNTGELFF	TGTGCCAGCAGCCAGTGGACTAGCGGGGTGAACACCGGGGAGCTGTTTTTT	TRBD2	TRBV7-6	TRBJ2-2	17	few
CASSRSGGADTQYF	TGTGCCAGCAGCCGTAGCGGGGGTGCAGATACGCAGTATTTT	TRBD2	TRBV6-2/TRBV6-3	TRBJ2-3	14	.
CASRDRMNTEAFF	TGTGCCAGCAGAGACAGGATGAACACTGAAGCTTTCTTT	.	TRBV6-6	TRBJ1-1	13	.
CATSDLGEETQYF	TGTGCCACCAGTGATTTGGGGGAAGAGACCCAGTACTTC	.	TRBV24-1	TRBJ2-5	13	.